One sample yielded the 24 T cell receptor beta chains listed below, sequenced in a study of a mutant IDH1 vaccine in newly diagnosed glioma. These receptors have no identified antigens. Only in-frame clones appear in the TCRdb table, and some are missing; sequencing was by immunoSEQ multiplex PCR. This table has 50,000 to 70,000 clones, around 82% appearing once. Described time point: week 23, last vaccination. It was 300 ug of mutant IDH1 20-mer peptide that made up each vaccine dose, given with topical imiquimod. Sequences were derived from PBMCs, sampled from a glioma patient whose treatment included an IDH1 peptide vaccine. All receptors derive from a man aged 18-30 years with glioma.

The V gene is TRBV10-3, the J gene TRBJ1-1; the D is unclear. Germline loops: CDR1 ENHRY, CDR2 SYGVKD. This CDR3 comprises 16 residues. Trimming removed 0 bases at V and 1 base at J, with 12 bases between. This CDR3 is CAISESAAVGNTEAFF. The CDR3 DNA reads as TGTGCCATCAGTGAGTCTGCGGCAGTCGGGAACACTGAAGCTTTCTTT.

This rearrangement joins TRBV19 to TRBJ2-7; D is undetermined. Germline CDR1 LNHDA, CDR2 SQIVND (reference sequence). With 3 bases removed from V and 3 bases from J, the gap between germline ends came to 9 bases. The CDR3 is made up of 13 amino acids. The CDR3 DNA reads TGTGCCAGTAGTATTAAAGTTTACTACGAGCAGTACTTC. It is translated as CASSIKVYYEQYF.

This clone was detected only once. The chain carries TRBV30 and TRBJ2-5, with 7 bases aligning to TRBD2. With 8 bases clipped from V and 5 bases from J, the junction kept 8 bases outside the gene matches. The CDR3 runs 12 residues. Germline V gives CDR1 GTSNPN, CDR2 SVGIG (reference sequence). The CDR3 loop reads CAGGTGGETQYF. CDR3 nucleotide sequence: TGTGCCGGTGGGACGGGGGGTGAGACCCAGTACTTC.

CDR3 coding DNA: TGTGCCAGCAGTTCGGGGCTTCTGAGCGAGCAGTACTTC. Protein: CASSSGLLSEQYF. The rearrangement uses TRBV9 and TRBJ2-7; TRBD1 or TRBD2 may be the D gene (5 bases each). The germline V gene encodes CDR1 SGDLS and CDR2 YYNGEE. Trimming took 5 bases from V and 6 from J, leaving 15 bases between them. The CDR3 totals 13 residues.

This rearrangement joins TRBV30 to TRBJ1-1; TRBD1 aligns across 8 bases. Germline V lookup: CDR1 GTSNPN, CDR2 SVGIG (reference sequence). Germline trimming cut 4 bases from V and 4 bases from J; bases unmatched to any gene: 8. The CDR3 extends over 14 amino acids. CDR3 nucleotides: TGTGCCTGGACCCCAGGTGACAGGGGCACTGAAGCTTTCTTT. Its protein product is CAWTPGDRGTEAFF.

The V and J genes are TRBV28 and TRBJ1-5, with TRBD1 as a possible D gene (6 bases). Germline CDR1 and CDR2: MDHEN and SYDVKM. The CDR3 is 14 amino acids. V was clipped by 6 bases and J by 5 bases, with 14 bases between them. The CDR3 protein is CASRGAGSYQPQHF. Here the CDR3 DNA reads TGTGCCAGCAGGGGGGCAGGGAGTTATCAGCCCCAGCATTTT.

This clone appeared once. CDR3 bases: TGCAGCGTAGTAGTATCCCAAGAGACCCAGTACTTC. It translates to CSVVVSQETQYF. This chain uses TRBV29-1 with TRBJ2-5, with D unresolved. Germline V lookup: CDR1 SQVTM, CDR2 ANQGSEA. Trimming shortened V by 6 bases and J by 1 base, and 9 bases separated the two germline ends. This CDR3 contains 12 residues.

This clone was recorded once. This chain links TRBV28 with TRBJ2-7, with TRBD1 identical over 9 bases. CDR1 is MDHEN and CDR2 is SYDVKM in the germline V gene. V was clipped by 5 bases and J by 4 bases; unmatched bases: 9. The CDR3 has 15 amino acids. The CDR3 sequence is CASSPFTGGGYEQYF. The CDR3 DNA follows: TGTGCCAGCAGTCCCTTCACAGGGGGCGGGTACGAGCAGTACTTC.

This clone was detected a few times. V usage is TRBV5-1 and J usage is TRBJ1-1, with D unresolved. The CDR3 runs 15 residues. Germline CDR1 reads SGHRS; CDR2 reads YFSETQ. V shed 2 bases and J shed 3 bases, with 14 bases lying between them. The chain's CDR3 is CASSFYLGVDTEAFF. CDR3 bases: TGCGCCAGCAGCTTCTATCTCGGGGTAGACACTGAAGCTTTCTTT.

The V gene is TRBV5-4, the J gene TRBJ1-1; D gene unclear. The ends were cut back, 2 bases at V and 8 bases at J, with 19 bases in the middle. CDR1 and CDR2 from the germline V gene are SGHNT and YYREEE (reference sequence). There are 15 residues in the CDR3. The CDR3 DNA reads as TGTGCCAGCAGCTTCATAGGATCCCACCCCAGGGAAGCTTTCTTT. Protein product: CASSFIGSHPREAFF.

The V call is TRBV4-3, the J call TRBJ2-1; 12 bases map to TRBD2. The ends lost 7 bases at V and 5 bases at J; junction bases unmatched: 6. The CDR3 extends over 15 amino acids. Germline values: CDR1 LGHNA, CDR2 YSLEER. The CDR3 DNA is TGCGCCAGCACGGTTAGGACTAGCGGGAACAATGAGCAGTTCTTC. It encodes CASTVRTSGNNEQFF.

This clone was detected a few times. This sequence joins TRBV7-2 and TRBJ1-5; D is perhaps TRBD1 (5 bases). The germline V gene encodes CDR1 SGHTA and CDR2 FQGNSA. V lost 1 base to trimming and J lost 1 base, with 8 bases between them. CDR3 length equals 15 residues. The CDR3 bases are TGTGCCAGCAGCTTAGGGGGGAGAAGCAATCAGCCCCAGCATTTT. Protein sequence: CASSLGGRSNQPQHF.

The chain uses TRBV5-4 and TRBJ2-7; D is uncertain. Germline CDR1 is SGHNT and CDR2 is YYREEE (reference sequence). The CDR3 has 14 residues. Trimming took 4 bases from V and 2 from J, leaving 13 bases between them. Here the CDR3 reads CASSPAGWAYEQYF. The CDR3 DNA reads as TGTGCCAGCAGCCCCGCCGGATGGGCCTACGAGCAGTACTTC.

V is TRBV5-1 and J is TRBJ2-3, with unresolved D. Trimming cost V 4 bases and J 7 bases, with 22 bases left between them. This CDR3 is built from 16 residues. Per germline, CDR1 SGHRS and CDR2 YFSETQ. The DNA for the CDR3 is TGCGCCAGCAGCCCAACCCTTGACCACCGACGATATACGCAGTATTTT. This gives the protein CASSPTLDHRRYTQYF. The variable domain in full, with the rest retrieved from reference TRBV5-1 and TRBJ2-3, is KAGVTQTPRYLIKTRGQQVTLSCSPISGHRSVSWYQQTPGQGLQFLFEYFSETQRNKGNFPGRFSGRQFSNSRSEMNVSTLELGDSALYLCASSPTLDHRRYTQYFGPGTRLTVL.

The chain employs TRBV4-3 and TRBJ1-3; 7 bases are a match to TRBD1. V was pared by 4 bases and J by 3 bases, with 6 bases of the junction left unmatched. Germline V lookup: CDR1 LGHNA, CDR2 YSLEER. This CDR3 is 15 amino acids long. This chain's CDR3 is CASSRRGTVGNTIYF. CDR3 nucleotide sequence: TGCGCCAGCAGCCGGAGGGGGACAGTTGGAAACACCATATATTTT.

This clone has more than one count but fewer than ten. Here the CDR3 reads CASSRTTNQPQHF. CDR3 sequence (DNA): TGTGCCAGCAGCAGGACAACTAACCAGCCCCAGCATTTT. The chain employs TRBV7-6 and TRBJ1-5; D possibly corresponds to TRBD1 (5 bases). V was pared by 5 bases and J by 7 bases, with 12 bases between. Germline-derived CDR1 and CDR2 are SGHVS and FNYEAQ. The CDR3 has 13 amino acids.

The CDR3 bases are TGTGCCAGCTCACCGCGAGGGACAGTTAGCTCCTACGAGCAGTACTTC. It codes for CASSPRGTVSSYEQYF. The rearrangement links TRBV18 to TRBJ2-7; 7 bases match TRBD1. V lost 3 bases and J lost 0; bases outside the gene matches: 8. CDR3 size: 16 residues. Looked up from germline, CDR1 is KGHSH and CDR2 is LQKENI.

The chain links TRBV9 to TRBJ1-4; D is unclear. Trimming left V 0 bases short and J 3 bases short, with 6 bases between. The CDR3 consists of 14 residues. Germline assignment: CDR1 SGDLS and CDR2 YYNGEE. This CDR3 is CASSVGGPNEKLFF. CDR3 DNA sequence: TGTGCCAGCAGCGTAGGAGGGCCTAATGAAAAACTGTTTTTT. Full variable domain (missing parts from reference TRBV9 and TRBJ1-4): DSGVTQTPKHLITATGQRVTLRCSPRSGDLSVYWYQQSLDQGLQFLIQYYNGEERAKGNILERFSAQQFPDLHSELNLSSLELGDSALYFCASSVGGPNEKLFFGSGTQLSVL.

In this sample, this clone turned up a few times. This chain uses TRBV19 with TRBJ1-5, with D tentatively TRBD1 (5 bases). This CDR3 is built from 15 residues. Germline V lookup: CDR1 LNHDA, CDR2 SQIVND (reference sequence). V lost 5 bases and J lost 2, with 13 bases in between. The CDR3 spells CASSFRQGGNQPQHF. In DNA, the CDR3 is TGTGCCAGTAGTTTCCGACAAGGGGGCAATCAGCCCCAGCATTTT. The whole variable domain, remainder taken from reference TRBV19 and TRBJ1-5, is DGGITQSPKYLFRKEGQNVTLSCEQNLNHDAMYWYRQDPGQGLRLIYYSQIVNDFQKGDIAEGYSVSREKKESFPLTVTSAQKNPTAFYLCASSFRQGGNQPQHFGDGTRLSIL.

This rearrangement joins TRBV27 to TRBJ2-7; D ambiguous. The CDR3 is 11 amino acids. V lost 4 bases to trimming and J lost 3 bases, with 4 bases between them. Looked up from germline, CDR1 is MNHEY and CDR2 is SMNVEV (reference sequence). The CDR3 is CASSYNYEQYF. Here the CDR3 DNA reads TGTGCCAGCAGTTACAACTACGAGCAGTACTTC.

This clone showed up just once. This rearrangement joins TRBV25-1 to TRBJ2-3; D possibly corresponds to TRBD2 (5 bases). V lost 2 bases and J lost 0, with 9 bases in between. Germline CDR1 is MGHDK and CDR2 is SYGVNS. CDR3 size: 15 residues. CDR3 loop: CASSEGRYSTDTQYF. For the CDR3, the DNA is TGTGCCAGCAGTGAAGGGAGATATAGCACAGATACGCAGTATTTT. Complete variable domain (other parts from reference TRBV25-1 and TRBJ2-3): EADIYQTPRYLVIGTGKKITLECSQTMGHDKMYWYQQDPGMELHLIHYSYGVNSTEKGDLSSESTVSRIRTEHFPLTLESARPSHTSQYLCASSEGRYSTDTQYFGPGTRLTVL.

The chain recombines TRBV14 with TRBJ2-2; tentatively, D is TRBD1 or TRBD2 (5 bases each). V lost 7 bases and J 1 base, leaving 16 bases between the germline ends. From germline, CDR1 is SGHDN and CDR2 FVKESK. The CDR3 is made up of 16 amino acids. CDR3 sequence: CASKLSGRLNTGELFF. The CDR3 nucleotides read TGTGCCAGCAAGCTATCGGGACGGTTGAACACCGGGGAGCTGTTTTTT.

This chain uses TRBV5-5 with TRBJ2-5; D is uncertain. Germline V lookup: CDR1 SGHKS, CDR2 YYEKEE (reference sequence). Trimming took 2 bases from V and 5 from J, leaving 10 bases between them. CDR3 length equals 13 residues. The CDR3 reads CASSLKGWETQYF. The CDR3 DNA reads as TGTGCCAGCAGCTTAAAGGGATGGGAGACCCAGTACTTC.

The rearrangement uses TRBV2 and TRBJ1-1; no clear D. The length of the CDR3 is 12 residues. The germline V gene has CDR1 SNHLY and CDR2 FYNNEI. V lost 5 bases, J lost 6 bases, and 10 bases lay in between. In DNA form, the CDR3 reads TGTGCCAGCAGTAAGGACGGGCCTGAAGCTTTCTTT. Translated: CASSKDGPEAFF.